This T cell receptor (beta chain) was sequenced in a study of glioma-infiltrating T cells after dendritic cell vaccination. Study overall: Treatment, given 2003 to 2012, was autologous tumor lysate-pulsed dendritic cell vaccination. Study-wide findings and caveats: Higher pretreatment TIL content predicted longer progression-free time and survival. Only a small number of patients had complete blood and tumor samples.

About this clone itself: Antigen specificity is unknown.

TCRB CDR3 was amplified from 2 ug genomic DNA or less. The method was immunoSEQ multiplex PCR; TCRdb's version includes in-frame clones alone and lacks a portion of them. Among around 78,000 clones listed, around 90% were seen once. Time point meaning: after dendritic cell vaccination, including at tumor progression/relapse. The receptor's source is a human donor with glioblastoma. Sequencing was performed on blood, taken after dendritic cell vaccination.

For the CDR3, the DNA is TGTGCCAGCAGCTTAGGGAGCGGGGGCGGGAATGAGCAGTTCTTC. Protein product: CASSLGSGGGNEQFF. This chain joins TRBV7-9 and TRBJ2-1; 8 nucleotides match TRBD2. Germline-derived CDR1 and CDR2 are SEHNR and FQNEAQ (reference sequence). V lost 1 base to trimming and J lost 7 bases; unmatched junction nucleotides: 6. This CDR3 contains 15 residues.